These T cell receptor beta chains were read from a single sample in a study of blood T cell repertoires in COVID-19. Using immunoSEQ multiplex PCR, the repertoire was profiled, and TCRdb retains in-frame clones only, with some absent. The data contain fewer than 250,000 clones, 80% to 90% of them seen just once; the ten biggest clones take up about 4.8%. Sequenced: peripheral blood. The source of these receptors is a man between 50 and 59 years old with acute or convalescent COVID-19. Both conserved end residues are part of each CDR3. A D gene is named only where the DNA matches it firmly. Where a row states a size, it is once, few, many or the class of an expanded clone; other rows omit it.

d_gene	v_gene	len	abundance	j_gene	CDR3nt	CDR3aa
TRBD1	TRBV18	16	-	TRBJ2-7	TGTGCCAGCTCACCACCGGGGCAGGGGGCGGACTACGAGCAGTACTTC	CASSPPGQGADYEQYF
TRBD1	TRBV19	16	-	TRBJ2-1	TGTGCCAGTAGTATAGGATGGACAGGGGGGTACAATGAGCAGTTCTTC	CASSIGWTGGYNEQFF
-	TRBV23-1	16	-	TRBJ1-6	TGCGCCAGCAGTCAATCGGGGGGAGGCTCGAATTCACCCCTCCACTTT	CASSQSGGGSNSPLHF
TRBD1	TRBV6-4	15	-	TRBJ1-5	TGTGCCAGCAGCCCTGGGACAGGGGGGGGTCAGCCCCAGCATTTT	CASSPGTGGGQPQHF
TRBD1	TRBV5-1	19	-	TRBJ1-4	TGCGCCAGCAGCTTGGATCCCCCGACAGGGGCAACAACTAATGAAAAACTGTTTTTT	CASSLDPPTGATTNEKLFF
-	TRBV18	14	-	TRBJ1-6	TGTGCCAGCTCACCAACAGGGTTTGAATCACCCCTCCACTTT	CASSPTGFESPLHF
-	TRBV6-5	15	-	TRBJ2-5	TGTGCCAGCAGTTATTCCCCGACAGACGCAAAGACCCAGTACTTC	CASSYSPTDAKTQYF
TRBD2	TRBV6-5	13	-	TRBJ2-7	TGTGCCTCCCGGGGGGATACGACCTACGAGCAGTACTTC	CASRGDTTYEQYF
TRBD1	TRBV12-3/TRBV12-4	12	few	TRBJ1-2	TGTGCCAGCAGCCTGACAGGGACTGGCTACACCTTC	CASSLTGTGYTF
-	TRBV19	14	-	TRBJ1-5	TGTGCCAGCAGTATACAGGGTAGCAATCAGCCCCAGCATTTT	CASSIQGSNQPQHF
TRBD2	TRBV12-3/TRBV12-4	13	once	TRBJ2-7	TGTGCCAGCAGCAGGACTAGCTCTAGGGAGCAGTACTTC	CASSRTSSREQYF
TRBD1	TRBV4-1	18	-	TRBJ1-5	TGCGCCAGCAGCTTACGGACAGGGGGCATTGATAGCAATCAGCCCCAGCATTTT	CASSLRTGGIDSNQPQHF
-	TRBV7-9	14	-	TRBJ1-2	TGTGCCAGCAGCTTAGCGCAGGGGAGGGGCGGCTACACCTTC	CASSLAQGRGGYTF
-	TRBV6-4	11	-	TRBJ2-5	TGTGCCAGCAGCGGGCAAGAGACCCAGTACTTC	CASSGQETQYF
TRBD1	TRBV11-2	16	-	TRBJ1-2	TGTGCCAGCAGCTTAGGGGAACAGGGGACCAACTATGGCTACACCTTC	CASSLGEQGTNYGYTF
-	TRBV6-5	11	-	TRBJ2-3	TGTGCCAGCAGTAACGGGGATACGCAGTATTTT	CASSNGDTQYF
TRBD1	TRBV5-1	15	-	TRBJ2-7	TGCGCCAGCAGCTTGGGGGGACAGGGGGCCGAGGAGCAGTACTTC	CASSLGGQGAEEQYF
TRBD2	TRBV6-5	15	-	TRBJ2-7	TGTGCCAGCAGCCCACCGGGGGGGGGCCAGGGCGAGCAGTACTTC	CASSPPGGGQGEQYF
-	TRBV6-5	13	-	TRBJ2-3	TGTGCCAGCAGTTACTCCGGCACAGATACGCAGTATTTT	CASSYSGTDTQYF
TRBD1	TRBV6-6	15	-	TRBJ2-5	TGTGCCAGCAGCCGACAGGGTTTTTCAGAGGAGACCCAGTACTTC	CASSRQGFSEETQYF
-	TRBV19	14	-	TRBJ1-3	TGTGCCAGTAGTGGGACTGATGCTGGAAACACCATATATTTT	CASSGTDAGNTIYF
-	TRBV29-1	12	once	TRBJ1-2	TGCAGCGTTGAAGATCTGGGGGCGAGGGACACCTTC	CSVEDLGARDTF
-	TRBV7-9	17	-	TRBJ2-7	TGTGCCAGCAGCTTAACCCCCTGGACAGCAAGATACTACGAGCAGTACTTC	CASSLTPWTARYYEQYF
-	TRBV6-6	13	-	TRBJ2-7	TGTGCCAGCAGAGATCCCGGGGGCTACGAGCAGTACTTC	CASRDPGGYEQYF
-	TRBV11-2	13	-	TRBJ2-1	TGTGCCAGCAGCTTAGCAGTCTACAATGAGCAGTTCTTC	CASSLAVYNEQFF
TRBD1	TRBV9	15	-	TRBJ1-4	TGTGCCAGCAGCATCCGACAGGGGGCGGGTGAAAAACTGTTTTTT	CASSIRQGAGEKLFF
-	TRBV6-5	13	-	TRBJ1-2	TGTGCCAGCAGTTACTCGTCGGGGTCGGGCTACACCTTC	CASSYSSGSGYTF